Here is one T cell receptor beta chain with its context. Its matching antigen is unknown. Unique molecular identifier tags were affixed to discrete cDNA molecules. TCRdb reprocessed the 5' RACE reads via MiXCR and lists one record per CDR3 protein. This sample carries tens of thousands of distinct CDR3 sequences, over 9.5% of them seen once, and the ten largest clones take approximately 4.8%. The sample is drawn from a study of early T cells in non-severe SARS-CoV-2 infection. For the study at large: With bulk RNA from unsorted whole blood as input, sequencing yielded unpaired chains.

Study observations and caveats: The VDJdb matching leaned toward anti-spike CD8 responses and overlooked private and CD4 specificities.

Germline V gives CDR1 SNHLY, CDR2 FYNNEI. The CDR3 totals 13 residues. Between the trimmed V and J ends, which lost 7 bases and 5 bases, there was a span of 12 bases. The sequence was collected from an adult who was a healthcare worker with PCR-confirmed SARS-CoV-2 infection or an uninfected control (not recorded which). V is TRBV2 and J is TRBJ1-5; tentative D call: TRBD1 (5 bases). The sequenced material came from whole blood. The CDR3 sequence: CASTWTKDQPQHF. The CDR3 DNA is TGTGCCAGCACCTGGACAAAGGATCAGCCCCAGCATTTT.